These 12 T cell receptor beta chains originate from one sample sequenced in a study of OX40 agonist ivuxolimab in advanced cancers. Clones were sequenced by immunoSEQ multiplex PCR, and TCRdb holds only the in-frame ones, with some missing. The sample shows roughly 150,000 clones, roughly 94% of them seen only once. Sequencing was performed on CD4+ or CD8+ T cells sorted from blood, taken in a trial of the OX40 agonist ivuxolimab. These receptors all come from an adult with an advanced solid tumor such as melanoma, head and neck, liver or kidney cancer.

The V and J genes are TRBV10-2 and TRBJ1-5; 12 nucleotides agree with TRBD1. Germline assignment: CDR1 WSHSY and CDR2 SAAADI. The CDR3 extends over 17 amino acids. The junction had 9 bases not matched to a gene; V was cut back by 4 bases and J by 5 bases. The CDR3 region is CASSGFRDRGPDQPQHF. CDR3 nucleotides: TGCGCCAGCAGTGGATTCCGGGACAGGGGGCCGGATCAGCCCCAGCATTTT.

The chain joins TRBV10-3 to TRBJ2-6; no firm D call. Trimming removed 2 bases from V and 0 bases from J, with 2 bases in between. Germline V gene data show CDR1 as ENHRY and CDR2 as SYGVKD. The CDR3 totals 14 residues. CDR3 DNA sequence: TGTGCCATCAGTGAGAGCTCTGGGGCCAACGTCCTGACTTTC. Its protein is CAISESSGANVLTF.

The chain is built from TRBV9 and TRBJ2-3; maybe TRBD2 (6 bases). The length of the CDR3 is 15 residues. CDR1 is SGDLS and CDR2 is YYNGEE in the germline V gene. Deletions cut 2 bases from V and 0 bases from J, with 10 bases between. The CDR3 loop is CASSVGGLSTDTQYF. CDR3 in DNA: TGTGCCAGCAGCGTGGGGGGACTGAGCACAGATACGCAGTATTTT.

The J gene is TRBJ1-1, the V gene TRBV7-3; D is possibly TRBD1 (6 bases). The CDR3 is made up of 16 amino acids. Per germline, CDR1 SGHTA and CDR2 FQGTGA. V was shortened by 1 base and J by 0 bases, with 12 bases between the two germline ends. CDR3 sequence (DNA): TGTGCCAGCAGCTTAATCGGGGGGCGCTTGAACACTGAAGCTTTCTTT. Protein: CASSLIGGRLNTEAFF.

CDR3 DNA: TGTGCCAGCAGCCGGGACAGGGGTAACACCGGGGAGCTGTTTTTT. Amino acid sequence: CASSRDRGNTGELFF. The genes are TRBV7-2 and TRBJ2-2; 10 nucleotides line up with TRBD1. From germline, CDR1 is SGHTA and CDR2 FQGNSA. The CDR3 consists of 15 residues. The J segment lost 2 bases and the V segment lost 5 bases, leaving 2 bases of the junction unmatched.

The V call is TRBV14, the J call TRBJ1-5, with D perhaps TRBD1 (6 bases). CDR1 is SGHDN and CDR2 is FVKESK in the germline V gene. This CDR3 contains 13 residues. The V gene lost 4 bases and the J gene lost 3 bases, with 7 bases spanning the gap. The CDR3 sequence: CASSRQVNQPQHF. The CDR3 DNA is TGTGCCAGCAGCCGACAGGTCAATCAGCCCCAGCATTTT.

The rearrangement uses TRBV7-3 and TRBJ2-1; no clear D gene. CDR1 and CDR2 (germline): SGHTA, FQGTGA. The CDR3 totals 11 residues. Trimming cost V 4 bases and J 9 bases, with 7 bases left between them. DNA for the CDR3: TGTGCCAGCAGCTCCGGCGGTGAGCAGTTCTTC. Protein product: CASSSGGEQFF.

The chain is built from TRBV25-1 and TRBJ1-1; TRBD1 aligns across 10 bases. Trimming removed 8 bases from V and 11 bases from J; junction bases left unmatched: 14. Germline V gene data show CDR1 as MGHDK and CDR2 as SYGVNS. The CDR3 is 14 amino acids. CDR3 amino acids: CASHKGTGEFLAFF. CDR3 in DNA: TGTGCCAGCCACAAAGGGACAGGGGAGTTTTTGGCTTTCTTT. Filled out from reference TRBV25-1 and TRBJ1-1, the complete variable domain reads EADIYQTPRYLVIGTGKKITLECSQTMGHDKMYWYQQDPGMELHLIHYSYGVNSTEKGDLSSESTVSRIRTEHFPLTLESARPSHTSQYLCASHKGTGEFLAFFGQGTRLTVV.

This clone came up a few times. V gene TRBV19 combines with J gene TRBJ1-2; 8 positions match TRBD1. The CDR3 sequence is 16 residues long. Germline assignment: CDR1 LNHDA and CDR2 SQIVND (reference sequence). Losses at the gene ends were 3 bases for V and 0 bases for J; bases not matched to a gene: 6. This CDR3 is CASSIDRGPTNYGYTF. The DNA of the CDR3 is TGTGCCAGTAGTATTGACAGGGGACCTACTAACTATGGCTACACCTTC.

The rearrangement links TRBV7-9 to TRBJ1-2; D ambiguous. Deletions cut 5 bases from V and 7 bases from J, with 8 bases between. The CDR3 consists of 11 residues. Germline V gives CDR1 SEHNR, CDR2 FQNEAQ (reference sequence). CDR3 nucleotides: TGTGCCAGCAGCCATTCGGGTGGCTACACCTTC. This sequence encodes CASSHSGGYTF.

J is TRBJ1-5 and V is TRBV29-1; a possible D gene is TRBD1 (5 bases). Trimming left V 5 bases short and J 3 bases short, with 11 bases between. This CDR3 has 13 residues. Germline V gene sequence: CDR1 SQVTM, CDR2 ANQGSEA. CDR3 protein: CSVKVDTNQPQHF. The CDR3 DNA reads TGCAGCGTTAAGGTGGACACCAATCAGCCCCAGCATTTT.

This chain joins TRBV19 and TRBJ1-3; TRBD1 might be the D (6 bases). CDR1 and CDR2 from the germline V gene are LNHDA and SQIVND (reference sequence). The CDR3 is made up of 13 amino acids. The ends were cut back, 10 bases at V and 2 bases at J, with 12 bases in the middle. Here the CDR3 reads CATRQEAGNTIYF. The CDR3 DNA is TGTGCCACCAGACAGGAAGCTGGAAACACCATATATTTT.